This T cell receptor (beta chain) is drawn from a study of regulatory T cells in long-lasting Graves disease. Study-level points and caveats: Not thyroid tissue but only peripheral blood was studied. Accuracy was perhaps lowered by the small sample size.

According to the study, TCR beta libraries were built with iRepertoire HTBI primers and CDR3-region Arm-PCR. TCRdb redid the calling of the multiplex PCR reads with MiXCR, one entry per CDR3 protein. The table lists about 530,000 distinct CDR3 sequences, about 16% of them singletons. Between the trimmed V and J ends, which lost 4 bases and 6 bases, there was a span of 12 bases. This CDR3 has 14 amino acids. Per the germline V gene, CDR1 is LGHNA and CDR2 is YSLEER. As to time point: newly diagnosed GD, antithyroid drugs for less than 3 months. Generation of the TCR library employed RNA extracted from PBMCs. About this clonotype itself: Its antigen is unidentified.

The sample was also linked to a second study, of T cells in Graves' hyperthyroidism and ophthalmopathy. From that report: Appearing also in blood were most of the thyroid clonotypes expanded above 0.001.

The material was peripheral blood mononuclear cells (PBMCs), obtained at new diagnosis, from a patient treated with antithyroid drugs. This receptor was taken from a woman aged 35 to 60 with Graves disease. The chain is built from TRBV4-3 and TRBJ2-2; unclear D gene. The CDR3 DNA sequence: TGCGCCAGCAGCCGCGGTCTAGGCCCCGGGGAGCTGTTTTTT. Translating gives CASSRGLGPGELFF.